This TCR beta chain was recovered during a study of control samples from healthy donors and cancer patients (dated by TCRdb to the early 2020s). As for this clone: Its antigen has not been determined. No much larger clone is present one base from it, and per-base qualities are unavailable.

Reading the germline V gene gives CDR1 MGHRA and CDR2 YSYEKL. V is reduced by 1 base and J by 0 bases, leaving a spacing of 11 bases between them. Taken from cysteine to phenylalanine, the CDR3 has 16 residues. Just CDR3 DNA is preserved here, 48 bases in frame from base 1. Library generation was performed with the immunoSEQ multiplex PCR assay. As stored in TCRdb, this immuneACCESS dataset retains in-frame rearrangements with V and J assigned. A fraction of the clones does not appear; measured against another copy, unresolved V genes explain less than half of the discrepancy, and the remainder lacks a known reason. For this sample the table gives about 130,000 clones, of which around 92% were detected only once. 0.55% to 0.65% of the sample is in the top ten clones.

Recombination joined TRBV4-1 with TRBJ2-3; 5 matching bases give a weak D call of TRBD2. The clonotype was recovered from a man older than 75 with head and neck cancer. Material: PBMCs. CDR3 loop: CASSQVLRGSTDTQYF. The nucleotide sequence is TGCGCCAGCAGCCAAGTCCTACGGGGAAGCACAGATACGCAGTATTTT.